The rows below give T cell receptor beta chains drawn from one sample of a study of cytomegalovirus exposure and HLA in healthy donors. TCRdb keeps only in-frame clones here, not all; method: immunoSEQ multiplex PCR. The data show roughly 300,000 clones, around nine tenths seen once. The sample consisted of PBMCs. The receptors stem from a woman under 30 in good health and CMV-seronegative. Each CDR3 is given with its conserved first and last residue. The order of the fields is clone size, J gene, D gene, V gene, CDR3 DNA, CDR3 protein. D genes are given only for firm matches. Clone sizes are given selectively: once, few, many, or a class where the clone is expanded.

>NA|TRBJ2-3|TRBD2|TRBV10-1
TGCGCCAGCAGTGAGTCGGAGACTAGCTCCGCACGTGATACGCAGTATTTT
CASSESETSSARDTQYF
>once|TRBJ2-5|NA|TRBV6-6
TGTGCCAGCAGTTACGGACAGTCACAAGAGACCCAGTACTTC
CASSYGQSQETQYF
>NA|TRBJ1-4|TRBD1|TRBV6-6
TGTGCCAGCAGTTACTCGGGGACAGTCGAAAAACTGTTTTTT
CASSYSGTVEKLFF
>NA|TRBJ2-3|NA|TRBV19
TGTGCCAGTATAGACGGGGGAACCACAGATACGCAGTATTTT
CASIDGGTTDTQYF
>NA|TRBJ1-1|TRBD1|TRBV5-6
TGTGCCAGCAGCTCGACAGGGCGGAACACTGAAGCTTTCTTT
CASSSTGRNTEAFF
>NA|TRBJ2-3|TRBD1|TRBV27
TGTGCCAGCAGTTTACGTAGGGGGCTTACAGATACGCAGTATTTT
CASSLRRGLTDTQYF
>NA|TRBJ1-5|NA|TRBV28
TGTGCCAGCAGTCCGAGGGCCGTGCAAATTCAGCCCCAGCATTTT
CASSPRAVQIQPQHF
>NA|TRBJ1-1|NA|TRBV9
TGTGCCAGCAGCGTCTCAGAGAACACTGAAGCTTTCTTT
CASSVSENTEAFF
>NA|TRBJ2-5|NA|TRBV18
TGTGCCAGCTCACCTGGCGGGGAGACCCAGTACTTC
CASSPGGETQYF
>NA|TRBJ2-3|NA|TRBV29-1
TGCAGCGTTCCCCGATCAGGTGACACAGATACGCAGTATTTT
CSVPRSGDTDTQYF
>NA|TRBJ1-3|NA|TRBV4-3
TGCGCCAGCAGCCACAGGGGTGGAAACACCATATATTTT
CASSHRGGNTIYF
>NA|TRBJ2-1|NA|TRBV25-1
TGTGCCAGCAGTGACGGGACTTTGCAGTTCTTC
CASSDGTLQFF
>NA|TRBJ2-7|NA|TRBV13
TGTGCCAGCAGCGCGGGACGGAACTACGAGCAGTACTTC
CASSAGRNYEQYF
>NA|TRBJ1-5|NA|TRBV27
TGTGCCAGCAGTTTATGGGCAGGCAATCAGCCCCAGCATTTT
CASSLWAGNQPQHF
>NA|TRBJ2-1|NA|TRBV19
TGTGCCAGTAGTAAGGTGGCGGACAATGAGCAGTTCTTC
CASSKVADNEQFF
>NA|TRBJ2-7|NA|TRBV13
TGTGCCAGCAGCCTGAACCGGGACAAATCCTACGAGCAGTACTTC
CASSLNRDKSYEQYF
>NA|TRBJ1-5|NA|TRBV29-1
TGCAGCGTTCCCCGAGGGCCAGGCCCCAACGGGAATCAGCCCCAGCATTTT
CSVPRGPGPNGNQPQHF
>NA|TRBJ2-7|TRBD2|TRBV28
TGTGCCAGCAGATGGGGACTAGCGGGAGGGCTCTCCTACGAGCAGTACTTC
CASRWGLAGGLSYEQYF
>NA|TRBJ1-1|TRBD1|TRBV7-9
TGTGCCACAGGACAGGGGTCGATCCCCACCATGAACACTGAAGCTTTCTTT
CATGQGSIPTMNTEAFF
>NA|TRBJ1-5|NA|TRBV18
TGTGCCAGCTCCCCCGGGAAAGGGTTAAGCAATCAGCCCCAGCATTTT
CASSPGKGLSNQPQHF
>NA|TRBJ2-3|NA|TRBV29-1
TGCAGCGTTGAGCGGACTTCAGATACGCAGTATTTT
CSVERTSDTQYF
>NA|TRBJ1-2|NA|TRBV19
TGTGCCAGTAGTGACCCCCGGGGGGACTATGGCTACACCTTC
CASSDPRGDYGYTF
>few|TRBJ2-7|TRBD1|TRBV11-2
TGTGCCAGCAGCCGGTTTCCCCGGACAGGAGACGAGCAGTACTTC
CASSRFPRTGDEQYF
>NA|TRBJ2-3|NA|TRBV1
TGCACCAGCAGCTCAACGGCTCCGGGACTATCCTTAAGCACAGATACGCAGTATTTT
CTSSSTAPGLSLSTDTQYF
>NA|TRBJ1-5|NA|TRBV27
TGTGCCAGCAGTCCCATTTCAGGGCGCCCTAGCAATCAGCCCCAGCATTTT
CASSPISGRPSNQPQHF
>NA|TRBJ2-1|TRBD1|TRBV18
TGTGCCAGCTCACCTCAGGGGGATGAGCAGTTCTTC
CASSPQGDEQFF
>NA|TRBJ2-3|NA|TRBV10-1
TGCGCCAGCAGTGACCACCAGGATACGCAGTATTTT
CASSDHQDTQYF
>NA|TRBJ2-7|NA|TRBV19
TGTGCCAGTAGGGCTCAGGGTACAGACTACGAGCAGTACTTC
CASRAQGTDYEQYF
>NA|TRBJ2-7|TRBD2|TRBV5-4
TGTGCCAGCAGCCCGGGACTAGCGGAGTCCTACGAGCAGTACTTC
CASSPGLAESYEQYF